This TCR beta chain was sequenced in a study of blood T cell repertoires in COVID-19. Overall study context: The United States, Italy and Spain were the sources of the acute and convalescent COVID-19 samples.

Data came from immunoSEQ multiplex PCR; TCRdb stores just in-frame clones and leaves some out. The table has fewer than 500,000 clones, 87% seen once. In terms of age and location, participants ranged from roughly 18 to 100 years and lived in about 25 US areas. Cohorts were assigned according to the clinical history that participants reported. The source material was PBMCs or T cells enriched from blood (not recorded which). This TCR was recovered from a man aged 25 to 40 who had recovered from COVID-19.

For the CDR3, the DNA is TGTGCCAGCAGTTACTCACAGGTCTCTGGGGCCAACGTCCTGACTTTC. Translation: CASSYSQVSGANVLTF. The chain joins TRBV6-6 to TRBJ2-6; a possible D gene is TRBD1 (5 bases). Germline values: CDR1 MNHNY, CDR2 SVGAGI (reference sequence). CDR3 length: 16 residues. Trimming shortened V by 0 bases and J by 0 bases, and 6 bases separated the two germline ends.